The T cell receptor beta chain under discussion was sequenced for a study of cytomegalovirus exposure and HLA in healthy donors. Study-wide results and caveats: Associated with cytomegalovirus, according to the listing, were 150 to 200 TCR beta chains. Later analysis found that TCR beta chains associated with HLA were more clonally expanded than other, equally common chains. Apart from CMV serostatus, no immune exposure information was available.

Trimming pared 0 bases from V and 4 bases from J, leaving 22 bases between. The CDR3 covers 18 residues. The germline V gene encodes CDR1 GTSNPN and CDR2 SVGIG (reference sequence). PCR involved 60 Vbeta and 13 Jbeta primers. Here immunoSEQ multiplex PCR was the method, and the copy in TCRdb shows in-frame clones only, minus some. Among roughly 150,000 clones listed, roughly 77% were seen once. Comment on this clone: Its antigen is unknown.

The source of this sequence is a young man in good health and CMV-seropositive. Sequences were obtained from PBMCs. The gene calls are TRBV30 and TRBJ1-3, with D possibly being TRBD1 (5 bases). For the CDR3, the DNA is TGTGCCTGGAGTGTACGTGTGGGAGGGGTGGCCCTAGGAAACACCATATATTTT. This translates into CAWSVRVGGVALGNTIYF.